This TCR beta chain emerged from a study of blood T cells in healthy people across ages. This CDR3 comprises 12 residues. V was cut by 4 bases and J by 3 bases, with 7 bases left in between. CDR1 SGHTA and CDR2 FQGNSA come from the germline V gene. This clonotype came up a few times. Its target is unknown. Then a second PCR, running roughly 6 to 11 cycles, was carried out with a sample-barcoded 5' primer and a J-beta primer mix. The yield of each sample was at least 2.5 million CDR3-containing paired-end reads. TCRdb re-derived calls from the 5' RACE reads in MiXCR, one entry per CDR3 protein. The profile covers approximately 800,000 distinct CDR3 sequences, with 50% to 65% appearing a single time and about 42% taken by the ten largest. Broader study findings: Any conclusive comparison of naive versus antigen-experienced cells was prevented by using unsorted PBMCs. Comparison with aged donors showed that long-lived donors had more naive CD4+ cells and higher diversity.

This chain connects TRBV7-2 to TRBJ2-7, with a tentative D call TRBD2 (6 bases). Sequenced: blood. The clonotype originates from a man older than 75 in good health. CDR3 bases: TGTGCCAGCAGCTCTAGCGACTACGAGCAGTACTTC. Translating gives CASSSSDYEQYF.